Listed here are 31 T cell receptor beta chains from one sample, sequenced in a study of PD-1 blockade in classical Hodgkin lymphoma. Repertoires were generated with immunoSEQ multiplex PCR, while TCRdb's copy carries only in-frame clones and drops some. Here the sample spans more than 10,000 clones, roughly 84% being singletons. Noted time point: cycle 4 day 1 (C4D1), after around six weeks of nivolumab. Autologous stem cell transplantation was followed by relapse in every patient, and brentuximab vedotin exposure varied. The authors enriched CD8+ T cells from thawed PBMCs via magnetic negative selection. Sequencing used CD8+ T cells from blood, obtained before the fourth cycle of nivolumab. Every receptor here comes from a human donor with classical Hodgkin lymphoma. The donor label of this sample is uncertain.

V gene TRBV14 combines with J gene TRBJ2-7; D perhaps matches TRBD1 (5 bases). The CDR3 loop spans 14 amino acids. The germline V gene encodes CDR1 SGHDN and CDR2 FVKESK. V shed 0 bases and J shed 5 bases, with 11 bases lying between them. The CDR3 bases are TGTGCCAGCAGCCAAGATGACAGTACCCACGAGCAGTACTTC. Amino acid sequence: CASSQDDSTHEQYF.

CDR3 region: CASSSLGGMNTEAFF. The DNA for the CDR3 is TGTGCCAGCAGCTCCCTGGGAGGAATGAACACTGAAGCTTTCTTT. The chain is built from TRBV5-6 and TRBJ1-1, with D unclear. V lost 3 bases to trimming and J lost 0 bases, with 12 bases between them. CDR3 length: 15 amino acids. Per germline, CDR1 SGHDT and CDR2 YYEEEE.

The gene calls are TRBV4-1 and TRBJ1-4; D unresolved. There are 15 residues in the CDR3. V was shortened by 4 bases and J by 4 bases, with 13 bases between the two germline ends. Germline CDR1 and CDR2: MGHRA and YSYEKL. The CDR3 loop reads CASSRSWLINEKLFF. Here the CDR3 DNA reads TGCGCCAGCAGCCGTTCTTGGTTGATTAATGAAAAACTGTTTTTT.

V gene TRBV2 combines with J gene TRBJ1-2, with 8 bases identical to TRBD1. Germline CDR1 SNHLY, CDR2 FYNNEI. This CDR3 is 17 amino acids long. V dropped 0 bases and J dropped 6; count of bases not matched to a gene: 12. CDR3 sequence reads: CASSEALLGQEGDGYTF. CDR3 DNA: TGTGCCAGCAGTGAAGCGCTTCTGGGACAGGAGGGGGATGGCTACACCTTC.

This rearrangement joins TRBV5-6 to TRBJ2-5; 9 bases fit TRBD2. The V gene's germline CDR1 is SGHDT and CDR2 YYEEEE. The CDR3 contains 15 residues. Germline trimming cut 2 bases from V and 2 bases from J; bases unmatched to any gene: 4. CDR3 amino acids: CASSFWAGGQETQYF. In nucleotides, the CDR3 is TGTGCCAGCAGCTTTTGGGCGGGAGGGCAAGAGACCCAGTACTTC.

The V and J genes are TRBV7-9 and TRBJ1-2; no clear D. Trimming shortened V by 10 bases and J by 6 bases, and 18 bases separated the two germline ends. Per germline, CDR1 SEHNR and CDR2 FQNEAQ (reference sequence). This CDR3 is built from 13 residues. This CDR3 is CATGRGWMNGYTF. The CDR3 coding sequence is TGTGCCACCGGACGGGGTTGGATGAATGGCTACACCTTC.

This chain uses TRBV27 with TRBJ2-1, with 11 bases matching TRBD1. There are 17 residues in the CDR3. J lost 4 bases, V lost 4 bases, and 9 bases had no gene match. Germline V gene lookup returns CDR1 MNHEY and CDR2 SMNVEV (reference sequence). CDR3 sequence: CASSWGQGGPLYNEQFF. The CDR3 DNA reads as TGTGCCAGCAGTTGGGGACAGGGGGGCCCCTTGTACAATGAGCAGTTCTTC.

This CDR3 is CASIRSWEIQGYTF. CDR3 DNA: TGTGCCAGCATTAGGTCCTGGGAGATACAAGGCTACACCTTC. The genes are TRBV2 and TRBJ1-2, with D unresolved. This CDR3 region has 14 residues. The germline V gene has CDR1 SNHLY and CDR2 FYNNEI. The V end lost 7 bases, the J end lost 8 bases, and 20 bases lay between the germline ends.

The chain has TRBV7-9 and TRBJ2-1; unclear D gene. The length of the CDR3 is 14 residues. V was shortened by 5 bases and J by 6 bases, with 14 bases between the two germline ends. CDR1 and CDR2 from the germline V gene are SEHNR and FQNEAQ (reference sequence). CDR3 in amino acids: CASSHLERSNEQFF. As DNA, the CDR3 is TGTGCCAGCAGCCACCTAGAGCGAAGCAATGAGCAGTTCTTC. Full variable domain (outside the CDR3, taken from reference TRBV7-9 and TRBJ2-1): DTGVSQNPRHKITKRGQNVTFRCDPISEHNRLYWYRQTLGQGPEFLTYFQNEAQLEKSRLLSDRFSAERPKGSFSTLEIQRTEQGDSAMYLCASSHLERSNEQFFGPGTRLTVL.

For this clone: The sample has other DNA sequences that encode this CDR3 too. In DNA form, the CDR3 reads TGTGCCAGCAGCTTGGTTGGCTACGAGCAGTACTTC. As protein: CASSLVGYEQYF. The J gene is TRBJ2-7, the V gene TRBV5-5; no reliable D call. V dropped 0 bases and J dropped 3 bases, with 4 bases sitting between them. CDR3 length: 12 residues. Germline CDR1 reads SGHKS; CDR2 reads YYEKEE (reference sequence).

This chain joins TRBV7-9 and TRBJ2-1; 10 nucleotides line up with TRBD1. V gave up 5 bases and J gave up 7 bases; unmatched junction bases: 11. Germline CDR1 and CDR2: SEHNR and FQNEAQ (reference sequence). The CDR3 runs 16 residues. The CDR3 DNA reads TGTGCCAGCAGCGTGTCCGGGACAGGGGTTAAGAATGAGCAGTTCTTC. Its protein product is CASSVSGTGVKNEQFF.

The chain couples TRBV5-4 to TRBJ2-1; D is ambiguous. Per the germline V gene, CDR1 is SGHNT and CDR2 is YYREEE (reference sequence). V gave up 3 bases and J gave up 6 bases, with 4 bases separating them. The CDR3 spans 11 residues. CDR3 sequence (DNA): TGTGCCAGCAGCTGGTCCAATGAGCAGTTCTTC. This sequence encodes CASSWSNEQFF.

The V call is TRBV19, the J call TRBJ2-1; either TRBD1 or TRBD2 may supply D (5 bases each). The ends were cut back, 5 bases at V and 10 bases at J, with 12 bases in the middle. Per germline, CDR1 LNHDA and CDR2 SQIVND (reference sequence). This CDR3 has 12 amino acids. The CDR3 nucleotides read TGTGCCAGTAGTCTCTCAGGGAGCGAGCAGTTCTTC. This encodes CASSLSGSEQFF.

The V gene is TRBV11-2, the J gene TRBJ2-1; the match to TRBD2 covers 11 bases. The germline V gene has CDR1 SGHAT and CDR2 FQNNGV. V was clipped by 5 bases and J by 6 bases; unmatched bases: 9. The CDR3 totals 16 residues. The CDR3 is CASSPQLAGEGNEQFF. For the CDR3, the DNA is TGTGCCAGCAGCCCACAACTAGCGGGAGAAGGCAATGAGCAGTTCTTC.

The CDR3 loop reads CAISDTTGVGGLKQFF. In nucleotides, the CDR3 is TGTGCCATCAGTGACACGACAGGGGTAGGGGGGCTAAAGCAGTTCTTC. V usage is TRBV10-3 and J usage is TRBJ2-1, with 8 bases fitting TRBD1. The V segment lost 3 bases and the J segment 11 bases; nucleotides outside the gene matches: 15. Germline V gene lookup returns CDR1 ENHRY and CDR2 SYGVKD. The CDR3 is 16 amino acids.

This chain joins TRBV29-1 and TRBJ2-2; D could derive from TRBD1 or TRBD2 (7 bases each). CDR1 and CDR2 from the germline V gene are SQVTM and ANQGSEA. V shed 5 bases and J shed 3 bases, with 16 bases lying between them. This CDR3 comprises 15 residues. Written as DNA, the CDR3 is TGCAGCGTTCGCAGGGGGGGCGCGGACACCGGGGAGCTGTTTTTT. Amino acid sequence: CSVRRGGADTGELFF.

This chain joins TRBV10-2 and TRBJ2-7; 9 bases align to TRBD2. The V segment lost 3 bases and the J segment 0 bases; nucleotides outside the gene matches: 3. The CDR3 is 15 residues long. The germline V gene has CDR1 WSHSY and CDR2 SAAADI. The CDR3 nucleotides read TGCGCCAGCAGTGACGGACTAGCGATCTCCTACGAGCAGTACTTC. Its protein product is CASSDGLAISYEQYF.

The chain has TRBV2 and TRBJ1-1; the D gene is possibly TRBD1 (5 bases). This CDR3 contains 12 residues. V lost 8 bases and J lost 1, with 8 bases in between. Germline V gene data show CDR1 as SNHLY and CDR2 as FYNNEI. CDR3 sequence (DNA): TGTGCCAGCCAGGGACCGAACACTGAAGCTTTCTTT. This translates into CASQGPNTEAFF.

This clone is a singleton in its sample. This chain links TRBV11-2 with TRBJ2-3, with a tentative D call TRBD2 (5 bases). The germline V gene has CDR1 SGHAT and CDR2 FQNNGV. Trimming stripped 1 base from V and 0 bases from J, with 11 bases between. The length of the CDR3 is 16 residues. The CDR3 DNA is TGTGCCAGCAGCTTAGTAACGGGAACCAGCACAGATACGCAGTATTTT. Translating gives CASSLVTGTSTDTQYF. The variable domain in full, completed from reference TRBV11-2 and TRBJ2-3, reads EAGVAQSPRYKIIEKRQSVAFWCNPISGHATLYWYQQILGQGPKLLIQFQNNGVVDDSQLPKDRFSAERLKGVDSTLKIQPAKLEDSAVYLCASSLVTGTSTDTQYFGPGTRLTVL.

The genes are TRBV27 and TRBJ2-7; D unclear. Germline loops: CDR1 MNHEY, CDR2 SMNVEV (reference sequence). V was cut by 5 bases and J by 6 bases, with 11 bases left in between. The CDR3 consists of 12 residues. CDR3 coding DNA: TGTGCCAGCAGTCGTCCGGGTGGCGAGCAGTACTTC. Amino acids: CASSRPGGEQYF.

The chain is built from TRBV7-2 and TRBJ2-7; D gene uncertain. The CDR3 has 17 residues. The germline V gene has CDR1 SGHTA and CDR2 FQGNSA. Trimming removed 3 bases at V and 2 bases at J, with 20 bases between. CDR3 bases: TGTGCCAGCAGCTTGAGTGGGGATTACAGCTTCGCCTACGAGCAGTACTTC. Encoded protein: CASSLSGDYSFAYEQYF.

The CDR3 DNA follows: TGTGCCAGCAGTGAAGAGGGGCCTCTCACAGATACGCAGTATTTT. This codes for CASSEEGPLTDTQYF. The chain couples TRBV25-1 to TRBJ2-3; the D call may be TRBD1 or TRBD2 (5 bases each). The CDR3 is 15 amino acids. V shed 2 bases and J shed 2 bases, with 11 bases lying between them. CDR1 and CDR2 (germline): MGHDK, SYGVNS.

The chain couples TRBV5-1 to TRBJ2-7; TRBD2 aligns across 11 bases. This CDR3 contains 17 residues. Unmatched junction bases numbered 5, after V lost 0 bases and J lost 0 bases. The germline gives CDR1 SGHRS, CDR2 YFSETQ. The CDR3 sequence: CASSLAPGLADSYEQYF. The DNA for the CDR3 is TGCGCCAGCAGCTTGGCCCCGGGACTAGCGGACTCCTACGAGCAGTACTTC.

The chain links TRBV4-2 to TRBJ2-5, with TRBD2 identical over 12 bases. CDR1 and CDR2 from the germline V gene are LGHNA and YNFKEQ. The CDR3 has 17 amino acids. The V segment lost 0 bases and the J segment 5 bases; nucleotides outside the gene matches: 7. Written as DNA, the CDR3 is TGTGCCAGCAGCCAAGAGGCTAGCGGGAGGGTTCGGGAGACCCAGTACTTC. This gives the protein CASSQEASGRVRETQYF.

The J gene is TRBJ2-1, the V gene TRBV2; 10 bases agree with TRBD2. The CDR3 loop spans 15 amino acids. Germline V gives CDR1 SNHLY, CDR2 FYNNEI. V lost 5 bases to trimming and J lost 2 bases; unmatched junction nucleotides: 3. In nucleotides, the CDR3 is TGTGCCAGCAGTCCGAGCGGGAGGGCCTACAATGAGCAGTTCTTC. Its translation is CASSPSGRAYNEQFF.

The chain is built from TRBV7-2 and TRBJ2-5; D remains ambiguous. TRBJ2-7 matches the DNA end more closely, so the J call is doubtful. Germline V gene data show CDR1 as SGHTA and CDR2 as FQGNSA. The CDR3 contains 14 residues. Written as DNA, the CDR3 is TGTGCCAGCAGCTTAGCAGGGATTGACTACGAGCAGTACTTC. Protein product: CASSLAGIDYEQYF.

This rearrangement joins TRBV6-5 to TRBJ2-1; unclear D gene. The CDR3 consists of 15 residues. From germline, CDR1 is MNHEY and CDR2 SVGAGI. The V and J ends lost 2 bases and 7 bases respectively, with 15 bases between them. The CDR3 here is CASSYPQEWSNEQFF. Here the CDR3 DNA reads TGTGCCAGCAGTTACCCCCAGGAGTGGTCAAATGAGCAGTTCTTC.

In its sample, this clone was seen a few times. The same CDR3 can be traced to other DNA sequences in this sample. The chain joins TRBV7-9 to TRBJ1-1, with TRBD1 as a possible D gene (6 bases). The V end lost 5 bases, the J end lost 1 base, and 8 bases lay between the germline ends. Germline CDR1 reads SEHNR; CDR2 reads FQNEAQ (reference sequence). CDR3 length: 13 residues. DNA for the CDR3: TGTGCCAGCAGCCTGGGACAGAACACTGAAGCTTTCTTT. It encodes CASSLGQNTEAFF.

The chain joins TRBV6-1 to TRBJ2-7, with a tentative D call TRBD2 (6 bases). The CDR3 contains 15 residues. CDR1 is MNHNS and CDR2 is SASEGT in the germline V gene. Between the trimmed V and J ends, which lost 4 bases and 1 base, there was a span of 14 bases. Here the CDR3 reads CASSVRAEGSYEQYF. The CDR3 coding sequence is TGTGCCAGCAGTGTACGAGCGGAGGGATCCTACGAGCAGTACTTC.

The rearrangement links TRBV6-1 to TRBJ2-7; 11 bases are a match to TRBD2. This CDR3 is built from 17 residues. V was clipped by 1 base and J by 5 bases; unmatched bases: 10. Germline V gene data show CDR1 as MNHNS and CDR2 as SASEGT. The CDR3 spells CASSEDTSGSPYHEQYF. The CDR3 DNA sequence: TGTGCCAGCAGTGAAGACACTAGCGGGAGCCCCTACCACGAGCAGTACTTC.

This clone has more than one count but fewer than ten. The V call is TRBV10-1, the J call TRBJ2-1; TRBD2 is a possible D gene (6 bases). V lost 6 bases and J 4 bases, leaving 16 bases between the germline ends. This CDR3 region has 15 residues. CDR1 is WNHNN, CDR2 SYGVQD, per germline (reference sequence). For the CDR3, the DNA is TGCGCCAGCAGCAGAGACTCGGGACTGTACAATGAGCAGTTCTTC. Translation: CASSRDSGLYNEQFF.